This T cell receptor beta chain stems from a study of blood T cell repertoires in COVID-19. Study summary: Researchers got acute and convalescent COVID-19 samples from the United States, Italy and Spain. T cells, B-cell-depleted T cells, or PBMCs provided the cDNA or gDNA that served as material.

Authors' methods: Counts of nucleated cells, estimated from reference gene primer amplification, were obtained. Profiled with immunoSEQ multiplex PCR; TCRdb holds only in-frame clones, not every one. V and J calls plus clone size are reproduced from that table; the DNA served to infer D and trimming. The sample consists of around 140,000 clones, approximately 80% of them appearing once. The CDR3 spans 18 residues. Germline assignment: CDR1 LNHDA and CDR2 SQIVND (reference sequence). V lost 3 bases and J lost 0, with 18 bases in between. The sample comprised peripheral blood. This chain links TRBV19 with TRBJ1-3, with D tentatively TRBD1 (5 bases). The sequence derives from an elderly woman with active or convalescent COVID-19. CDR3: CASSMFGDRTVSGNTIYF. The CDR3 bases are TGTGCCAGTAGTATGTTTGGTGACAGAACAGTCTCTGGAAACACCATATATTTT.